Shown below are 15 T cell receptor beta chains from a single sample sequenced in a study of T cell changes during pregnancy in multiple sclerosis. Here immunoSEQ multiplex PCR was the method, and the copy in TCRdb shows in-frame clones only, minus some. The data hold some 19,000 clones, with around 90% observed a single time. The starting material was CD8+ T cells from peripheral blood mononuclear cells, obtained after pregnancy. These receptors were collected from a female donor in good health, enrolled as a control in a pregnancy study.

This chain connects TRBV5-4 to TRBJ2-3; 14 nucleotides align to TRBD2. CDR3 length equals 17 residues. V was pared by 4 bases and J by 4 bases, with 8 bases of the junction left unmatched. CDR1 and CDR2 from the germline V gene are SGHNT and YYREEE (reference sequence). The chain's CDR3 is CASSHRLAGGYPDTQYF. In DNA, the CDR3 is TGTGCCAGCAGCCACCGACTAGCGGGGGGGTATCCAGATACGCAGTATTTT.

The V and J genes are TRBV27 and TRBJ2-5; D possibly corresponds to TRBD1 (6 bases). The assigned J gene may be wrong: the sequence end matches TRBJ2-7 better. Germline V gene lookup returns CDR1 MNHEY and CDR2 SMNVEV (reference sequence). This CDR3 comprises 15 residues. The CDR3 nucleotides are TGTGCCAGCAGTTCACCTCCCAGGACAGACCACGAGCAGTACTTC. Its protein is CASSSPPRTDHEQYF.

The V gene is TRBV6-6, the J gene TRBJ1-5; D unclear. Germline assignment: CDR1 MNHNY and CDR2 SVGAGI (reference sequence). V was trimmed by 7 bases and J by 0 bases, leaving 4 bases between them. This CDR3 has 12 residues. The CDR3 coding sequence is TGTGCCAGCAAATATAGCAATCAGCCCCAGCATTTT. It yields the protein CASKYSNQPQHF.

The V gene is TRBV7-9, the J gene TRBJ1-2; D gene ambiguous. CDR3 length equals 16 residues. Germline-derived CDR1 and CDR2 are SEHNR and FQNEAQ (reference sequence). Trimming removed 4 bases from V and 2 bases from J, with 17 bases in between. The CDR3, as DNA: TGTGCCAGCAGCTCCCCCGGGATGGAACTAAACTATGGCTACACCTTC. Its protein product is CASSSPGMELNYGYTF.

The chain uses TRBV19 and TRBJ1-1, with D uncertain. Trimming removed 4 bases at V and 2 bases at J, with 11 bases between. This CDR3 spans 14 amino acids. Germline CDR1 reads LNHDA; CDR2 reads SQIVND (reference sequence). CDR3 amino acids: CASSRETVNTEAFF. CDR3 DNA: TGTGCCAGTAGTAGAGAAACAGTTAACACTGAAGCTTTCTTT.

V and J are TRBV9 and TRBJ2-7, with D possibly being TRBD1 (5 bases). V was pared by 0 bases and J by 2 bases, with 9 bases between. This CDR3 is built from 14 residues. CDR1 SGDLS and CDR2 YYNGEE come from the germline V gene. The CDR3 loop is CASSVGTGTYEQYF. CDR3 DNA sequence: TGTGCCAGCAGCGTAGGTACAGGTACCTACGAGCAGTACTTC. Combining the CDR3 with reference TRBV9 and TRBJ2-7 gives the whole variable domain DSGVTQTPKHLITATGQRVTLRCSPRSGDLSVYWYQQSLDQGLQFLIQYYNGEERAKGNILERFSAQQFPDLHSELNLSSLELGDSALYFCASSVGTGTYEQYFGPGTRLTVT.

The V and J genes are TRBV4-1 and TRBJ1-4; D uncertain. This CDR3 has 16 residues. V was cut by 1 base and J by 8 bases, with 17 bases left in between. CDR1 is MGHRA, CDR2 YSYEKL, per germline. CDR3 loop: CASSQAFGGGGEKLFF. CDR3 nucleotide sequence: TGCGCCAGCAGCCAAGCGTTTGGAGGCGGTGGAGAAAAACTGTTTTTT.

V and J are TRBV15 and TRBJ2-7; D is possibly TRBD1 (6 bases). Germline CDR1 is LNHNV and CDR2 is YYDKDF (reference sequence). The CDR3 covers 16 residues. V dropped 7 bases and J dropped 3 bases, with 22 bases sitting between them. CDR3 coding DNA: TGTGCCACCACCAAAGCAGTGGACAGAAGAAACTACGAGCAGTACTTC. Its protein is CATTKAVDRRNYEQYF.

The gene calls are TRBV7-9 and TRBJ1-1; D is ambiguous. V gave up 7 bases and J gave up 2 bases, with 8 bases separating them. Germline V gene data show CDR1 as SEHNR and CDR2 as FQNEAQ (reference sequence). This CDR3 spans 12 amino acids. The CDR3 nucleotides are TGTGCCAGCACCCTTCCCAACACTGAAGCTTTCTTT. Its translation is CASTLPNTEAFF. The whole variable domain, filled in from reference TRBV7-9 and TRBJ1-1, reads DTGVSQNPRHKITKRGQNVTFRCDPISEHNRLYWYRQTLGQGPEFLTYFQNEAQLEKSRLLSDRFSAERPKGSFSTLEIQRTEQGDSAMYLCASTLPNTEAFFGQGTRLTVV.

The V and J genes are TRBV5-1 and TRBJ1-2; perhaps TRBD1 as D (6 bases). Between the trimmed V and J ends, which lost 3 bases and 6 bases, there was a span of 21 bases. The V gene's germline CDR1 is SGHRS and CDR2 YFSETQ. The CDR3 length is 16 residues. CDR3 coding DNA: TGCGCCAGCAGCTCGGACCTTGACAGGAGGTTGAATGGCTACACCTTC. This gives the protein CASSSDLDRRLNGYTF.

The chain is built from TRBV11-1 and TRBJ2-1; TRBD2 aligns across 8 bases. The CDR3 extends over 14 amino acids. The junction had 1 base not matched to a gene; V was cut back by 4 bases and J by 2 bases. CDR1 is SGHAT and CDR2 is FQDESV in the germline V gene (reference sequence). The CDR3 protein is CASSSGGAYNEQFF. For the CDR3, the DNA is TGTGCCAGCAGCTCCGGGGGGGCCTACAATGAGCAGTTCTTC.

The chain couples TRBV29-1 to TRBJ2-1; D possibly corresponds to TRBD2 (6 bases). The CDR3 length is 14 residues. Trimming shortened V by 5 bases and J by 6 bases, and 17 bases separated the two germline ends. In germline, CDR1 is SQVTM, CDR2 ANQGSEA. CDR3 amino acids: CSVLEAGAGNEQFF. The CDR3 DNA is TGCAGCGTTCTCGAAGCGGGCGCCGGCAATGAGCAGTTCTTC.

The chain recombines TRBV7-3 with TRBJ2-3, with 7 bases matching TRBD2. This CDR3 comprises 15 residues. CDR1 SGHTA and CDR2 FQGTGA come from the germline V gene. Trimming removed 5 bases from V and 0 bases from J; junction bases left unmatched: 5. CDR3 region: CASSPWGGSTDTQYF. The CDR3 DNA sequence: TGTGCCAGCAGCCCGTGGGGGGGTAGCACAGATACGCAGTATTTT.

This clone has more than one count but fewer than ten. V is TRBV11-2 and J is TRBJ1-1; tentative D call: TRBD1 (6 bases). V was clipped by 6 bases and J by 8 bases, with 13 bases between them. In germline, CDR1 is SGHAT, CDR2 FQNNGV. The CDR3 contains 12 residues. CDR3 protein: CASSRAGAEAFF. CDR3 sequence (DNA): TGTGCCAGCAGTCGAGCGGGGGCCGAAGCTTTCTTT.

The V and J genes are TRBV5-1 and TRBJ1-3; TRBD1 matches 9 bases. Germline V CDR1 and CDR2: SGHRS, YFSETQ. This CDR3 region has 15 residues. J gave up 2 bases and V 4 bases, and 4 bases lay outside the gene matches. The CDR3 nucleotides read TGCGCCAGCAGCGCCGGACAGGGGACTGGAAACACCATATATTTT. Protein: CASSAGQGTGNTIYF.